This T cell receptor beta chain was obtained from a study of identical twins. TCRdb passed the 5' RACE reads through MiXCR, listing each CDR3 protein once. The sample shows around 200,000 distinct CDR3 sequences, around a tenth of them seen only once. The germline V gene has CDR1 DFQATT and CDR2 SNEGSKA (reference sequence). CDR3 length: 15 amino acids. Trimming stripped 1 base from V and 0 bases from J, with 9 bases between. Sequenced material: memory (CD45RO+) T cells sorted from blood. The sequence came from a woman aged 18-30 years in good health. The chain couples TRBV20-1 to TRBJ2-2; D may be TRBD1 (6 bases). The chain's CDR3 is CSARGRDTNTGELFF. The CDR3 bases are TGCAGTGCTAGAGGTCGGGACACGAACACCGGGGAGCTGTTTTTT.